A single T cell receptor beta chain is shown here with its context. Its antigen remains unidentified. Within one base of it there is no much larger clone, and no base qualities were kept. The CDR3 holds 14 amino acids from the cysteine to the phenylalanine. Of all the DNA, just the CDR3 is kept, 42 bases in frame from base 1. Based on the germline V gene, the CDR1 and CDR2 sequences are SGHRS and YFSETQ. V loses 2 bases of germline sequence and J loses 0 bases, and the interval between the two ends is 3 bases. Using the deep immunoSEQ assay, TCR CDR3 regions were amplified from genomic DNA by multiplex PCR. For each cell subset, the extracted genomic DNA was distributed evenly across all wells of several immunoSEQ 96-well plates, and each plate served as one replicate. For unsorted PBMC, approximately 290 ng of genomic DNA, equivalent to about 30,000 T cell genomes, went into each replicate PCR. Ten immunoSEQ deep assay plates were used to sequence the unsorted PBMC genomic DNA. The purified libraries were quantified using a Qubit 3.0 fluorometer, sized with a Bioanalyzer 2100, and then quantified again using the KAPA Library Quantification kit. Each immunoSEQ 96-well plate was sequenced on its own single-read 150-cycle Illumina NextSeq 550 flow cell. On the authors' methods: Because only junctional sequences without quality scores were contained in the immunoSEQ output, filtering matching that applied to full-length reads could not be performed. To assign V/J genes and CDR3, sequences were annotated against IMGT germline references using PyIR, a Python wrapper for IgBLAST v1.9. Any read was removed if the V/J assignment was weak (E-value above 1e-6), the CDR3 was missing, or the read contained stop codons, out-of-frame junctions, or ambiguous translated residues. V3J clonotypes were defined as sequences sharing an identical inferred V gene, J gene, and CDR3 amino acid sequence. Percentage overlap between repertoires was calculated by dividing the number of shared unique clonotypes by the size of the smaller repertoire. Repertoire richness was assessed with RTK rarefaction, the Chao1 estimator, and Recon v2.1 estimates of unobserved clonotypes. In TCRdb, the immuneACCESS table is reduced to in-frame sequences with V and J assigned. These tables do not hold every clone; where another copy was compared, an unresolved V gene accounts for under half, and the others remain unexplained. The V and J calls and the clone size are those of that table, but D and trimming were determined from the DNA. The sample table records around 430,000 clones; about four fifths of these occur just once. The leading ten clones occupy over 10% of the sample.

The data were obtained in a study of shared clonotypes between healthy human individuals (dated by TCRdb to 2019 to 2021). Looking at the study overall: The cohort included three men and a couple of women between 18 and 49 years of age. Each donor's leukapheresis produced roughly between roughly 0.85 and 9.5 billion PBMCs. To increase sequencing depth and limit assay-specific biases, TCR repertoire library preparation and sequencing were carried out by different laboratories using diverse techniques. Blood TCR repertoires of about five healthy adults were deeply sequenced to estimate repertoire size and the extent of clonotype sharing between individuals. Study-level results and caveats: Only blood was sampled, and tissue TCR repertoires likely differ from those in blood. Based on pairwise subsampling, the degree of clonotype sharing among donors was expected to be affected by sequencing depth. The small number of donors limited the genetic and exposure-history diversity represented.

Donors were healthy HIV-negative adults with no recently reported acute infections or vaccinations. Every donor was a Caucasian adult living in Nashville, Tennessee, USA. For unsorted samples, roughly 91 million PBMCs were counted, and genomic DNA was extracted using the QIAamp DNA Blood Mini kit. Blood was collected by leukapheresis, and PBMCs were isolated by Ficoll-Histopaque density gradient centrifugation and then cryopreserved in liquid nitrogen vapor phase. This receptor was identified in a woman aged 40 to 49 in good health. Some clones in this sample may be carry-over from other donors' samples. Sequencing was carried out using PBMCs. The rearrangement joined TRBV5-1 to TRBJ2-6; the D gene is not confidently resolved. The bases are TGCGCCAGCAGCTTTGACTCTGGGGCCAACGTCCTGACTTTC. It encodes CASSFDSGANVLTF.